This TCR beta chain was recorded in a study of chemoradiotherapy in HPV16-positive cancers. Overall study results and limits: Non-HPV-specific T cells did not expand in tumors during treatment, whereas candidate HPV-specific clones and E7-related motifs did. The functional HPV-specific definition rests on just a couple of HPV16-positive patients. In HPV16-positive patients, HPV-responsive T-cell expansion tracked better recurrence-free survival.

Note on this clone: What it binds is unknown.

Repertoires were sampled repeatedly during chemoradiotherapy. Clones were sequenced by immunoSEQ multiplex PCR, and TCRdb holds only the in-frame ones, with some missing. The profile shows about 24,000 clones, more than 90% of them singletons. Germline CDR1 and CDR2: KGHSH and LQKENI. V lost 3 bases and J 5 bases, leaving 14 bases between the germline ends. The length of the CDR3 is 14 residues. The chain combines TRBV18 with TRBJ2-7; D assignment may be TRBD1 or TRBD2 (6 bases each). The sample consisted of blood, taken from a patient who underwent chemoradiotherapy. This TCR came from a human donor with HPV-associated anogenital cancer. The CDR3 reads CASSPYQGRNEQYF. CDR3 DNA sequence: TGTGCCAGCTCACCCTACCAGGGGAGGAACGAGCAGTACTTC.